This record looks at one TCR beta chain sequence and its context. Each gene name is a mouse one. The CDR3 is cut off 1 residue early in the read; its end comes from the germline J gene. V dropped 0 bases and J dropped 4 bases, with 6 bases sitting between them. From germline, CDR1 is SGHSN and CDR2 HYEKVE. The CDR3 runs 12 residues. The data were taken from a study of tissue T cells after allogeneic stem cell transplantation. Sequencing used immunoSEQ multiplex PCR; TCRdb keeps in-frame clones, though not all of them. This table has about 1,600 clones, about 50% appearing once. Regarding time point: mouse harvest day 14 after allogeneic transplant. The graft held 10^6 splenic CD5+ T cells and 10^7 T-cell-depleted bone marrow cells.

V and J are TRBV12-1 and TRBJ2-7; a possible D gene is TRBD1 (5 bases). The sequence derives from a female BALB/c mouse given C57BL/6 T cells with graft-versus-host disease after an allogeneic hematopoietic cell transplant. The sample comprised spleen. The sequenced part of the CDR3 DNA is TGTGCCAGCTCTCTCGAGGGGTATGAACAGTAC. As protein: CASSLEGYEQY. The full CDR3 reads CASSLEGYEQYF.